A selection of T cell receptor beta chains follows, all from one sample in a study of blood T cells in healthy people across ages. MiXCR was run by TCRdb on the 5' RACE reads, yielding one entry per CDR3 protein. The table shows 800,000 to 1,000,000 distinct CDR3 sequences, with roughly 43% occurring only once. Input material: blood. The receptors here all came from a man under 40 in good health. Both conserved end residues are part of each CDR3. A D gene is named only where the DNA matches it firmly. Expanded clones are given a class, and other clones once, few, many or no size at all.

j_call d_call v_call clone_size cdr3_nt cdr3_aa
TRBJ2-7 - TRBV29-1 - TGCAGCGCCATGGGGGCCCACGAGCAGTACTTC CSAMGAHEQYF
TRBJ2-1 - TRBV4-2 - TGTGCCAGCAGCCAAGAAAGGGACCGTTACAATGAGCAGTTCTTC CASSQERDRYNEQFF
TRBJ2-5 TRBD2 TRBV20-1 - TGCAGTGCTACCGGACTAGCATTGAAGACCCAGTACTTC CSATGLALKTQYF
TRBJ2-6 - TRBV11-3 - TGTGCCAGCAGCTTAGATTACAGCGTCTCTGGGGCCAACGTCCTGACTTTC CASSLDYSVSGANVLTF
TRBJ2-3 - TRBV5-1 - TGCGCCAGCAGCTTGGCTAGGGCCCCCACAGATACGCAGTATTTT CASSLARAPTDTQYF
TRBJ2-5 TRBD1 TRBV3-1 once TGTGCCAGCAGCCAAGGCTGGACAGGAGAGTACCAAGAGACCCAGTACTTC CASSQGWTGEYQETQYF
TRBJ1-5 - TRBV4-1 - TGCGCCAGCAGCCAAGACCCGTCCGGGGGCAGTCAGCCCCAGCATTTT CASSQDPSGGSQPQHF
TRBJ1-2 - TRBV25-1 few TGTGCCAGCAGTGTCCCGGGTGGATATGGCTACACCTTC CASSVPGGYGYTF
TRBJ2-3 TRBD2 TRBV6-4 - TGTGCCAGCAGTGTGGACGGGGGGGCGACAGATACGCAGTATTTT CASSVDGGATDTQYF
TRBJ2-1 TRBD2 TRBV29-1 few TGCAGCGTTGAATTAGCGGGGGGGCATGAGCAGTTCTTC CSVELAGGHEQFF
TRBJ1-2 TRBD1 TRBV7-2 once TGTGCCAGCAGCTCACGGACAGGGTGGGTCTATGGCTACACCTTC CASSSRTGWVYGYTF
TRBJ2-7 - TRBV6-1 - TGTGCCAGCACCTGGCCATTAACCTACGAGCAGTACTTC CASTWPLTYEQYF
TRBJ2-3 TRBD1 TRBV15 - TGTGCCACCAGCATAGACAGGGCCGCTACGCAGTATTTT CATSIDRAATQYF
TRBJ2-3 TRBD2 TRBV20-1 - TGCAGTGCTGGGGCGCGGGGGGCCCTCACAGATACGCAGTATTTT CSAGARGALTDTQYF
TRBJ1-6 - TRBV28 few TGTGCCAGCAGTTCCGATTCACCCCTCCACTTT CASSSDSPLHF
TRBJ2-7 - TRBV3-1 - TGTGCCAGCAGCCAAGGATGGGGCGGCGAGCAGTACTTC CASSQGWGGEQYF
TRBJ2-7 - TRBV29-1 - TGCAGCGTTGTGAGGACAGCAACCTACGAGCAGTACTTC CSVVRTATYEQYF
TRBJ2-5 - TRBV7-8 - TGTGCCAGCAGCTTAGCCACGGTACCGGGAACCCAGTACTTC CASSLATVPGTQYF
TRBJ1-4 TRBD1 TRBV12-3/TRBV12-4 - TGTGCCAGCAGTCTAAGACAGGGAGGTTCTGAAAAACTGTTTTTT CASSLRQGGSEKLFF
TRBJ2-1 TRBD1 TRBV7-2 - TGTGCCAGCAGCTTAGGAAGGAGTGGACAGGGATACAATGAGCAGTTCTTC CASSLGRSGQGYNEQFF
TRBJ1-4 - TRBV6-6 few TGTGCCAGCAGTTACTCACAGGGAGGCGAAAAACTGTTTTTT CASSYSQGGEKLFF
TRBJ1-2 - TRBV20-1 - TGCAGTGCTGGAGGGGTAAACTATGGCTACACCTTC CSAGGVNYGYTF
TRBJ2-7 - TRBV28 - TGTGCCAGCAGTTTATCGGGCAGGGGTATCGACGAGCAGTACTTC CASSLSGRGIDEQYF
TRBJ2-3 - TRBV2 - TGTGCCAGCAGTACCGCCGGGACTGGACGCACAGATACGCAGTATTTT CASSTAGTGRTDTQYF
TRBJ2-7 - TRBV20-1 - TGCAGCGGAACAAACTACGAGCAGTACTTC CSGTNYEQYF
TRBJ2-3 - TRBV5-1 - TGCGCCAGCAGCTTGGGGCAAGATTGGTGCACAGATACGCAGTATTTT CASSLGQDWCTDTQYF
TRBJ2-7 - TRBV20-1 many TGCAGTGCTCCAGGGAGCTCCTACGAGCAGTACTTC CSAPGSSYEQYF
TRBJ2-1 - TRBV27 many TGTGCCAGCAGCTTAGACAGCTACAATGAGCAGTTCTTC CASSLDSYNEQFF
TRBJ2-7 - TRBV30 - TGTGCCTGGGGGGAGGAGGGGCCCTACGAGCAGTACTTC CAWGEEGPYEQYF
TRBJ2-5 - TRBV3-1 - TGTGCCAGCAGCCCGTCTTGGGAGGAGACCCAGTACTTC CASSPSWEETQYF
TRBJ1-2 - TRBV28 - TGTGCCAGCAGTCTCGTGACGGGATATGGGGGCTACACCTTC CASSLVTGYGGYTF